Shown below are 19 T cell receptor beta chains from a single sample sequenced in a study of blood T cell repertoires in COVID-19. This table comes from immunoSEQ multiplex PCR, and its TCRdb copy is limited to in-frame clones, with some not included. The sample carries 300,000 to 350,000 clones, 75% to 90% recorded once. Sequenced material: peripheral blood. These receptors were collected from a woman aged 50 to 65 with COVID-19, enrolled during active disease.

This clone was counted a few times. The chain links TRBV6-2 or TRBV6-3 to TRBJ2-2; D possibly corresponds to TRBD2 (5 bases). From germline, CDR1 is MNHEY and CDR2 SVGEGT. The CDR3 runs 15 residues. Trimming removed 5 bases from V and 4 bases from J, with 14 bases in between. CDR3 protein: CASSRRTGLTGELFF. For the CDR3, the DNA is TGTGCCAGCAGTCGAAGGACTGGACTCACCGGGGAGCTGTTTTTT.

This chain uses TRBV5-1 with TRBJ1-1; TRBD1 matches 7 bases. Trimming removed 4 bases from V and 0 bases from J; junction bases left unmatched: 12. The CDR3 sequence is 17 residues long. CDR1 and CDR2 (germline): SGHRS, YFSETQ. The CDR3 is CASSQATGNGMNTEAFF. DNA of the CDR3: TGCGCCAGCAGCCAAGCGACAGGGAACGGCATGAACACTGAAGCTTTCTTT.

V and J are TRBV3-1 (or the pseudogene TRBV3-2) and TRBJ2-7; TRBD2 matches 10 bases. The CDR3 loop spans 18 amino acids. Per the germline V gene, CDR1 is LGHDT and CDR2 is YNNKEL (reference sequence). The J segment lost 3 bases and the V segment lost 1 base, leaving 12 bases of the junction unmatched. The CDR3, as DNA: TGTGCCAGCAGCCAAGGGGGACTAGCGTGGGGGTTGGTCTACGAGCAGTACTTC. The encoded protein is CASSQGGLAWGLVYEQYF.

The sample holds one count of this clone. This chain uses TRBV18 with TRBJ1-1; 10 positions match TRBD1. V gave up 3 bases and J gave up 4 bases; unmatched junction bases: 8. The CDR3 extends over 16 amino acids. Germline loops: CDR1 KGHSH, CDR2 LQKENI. CDR3 region: CASSPGGTGAVTEAFF. In nucleotides, the CDR3 is TGTGCCAGCTCACCGGGTGGGACAGGGGCCGTCACTGAAGCTTTCTTT.

The chain employs TRBV9 and TRBJ2-2; a weak D match, TRBD2 (5 bases). Germline assignment: CDR1 SGDLS and CDR2 YYNGEE. The V end lost 6 bases, the J end lost 0 bases, and 9 bases lay between the germline ends. This CDR3 contains 14 residues. CDR3 bases: TGTGCCAGCATGAAGCGGTCGAACACCGGGGAGCTGTTTTTT. Translating gives CASMKRSNTGELFF.

The chain carries TRBV29-1 and TRBJ2-1; TRBD1 might be the D (6 bases). This CDR3 region has 13 residues. The germline V gene has CDR1 SQVTM and CDR2 ANQGSEA. Trimming pared 4 bases from V and 4 bases from J, leaving 11 bases between. CDR3 nucleotide sequence: TGCAGCGTTGCCCGGGACACATACAATGAGCAGTTCTTC. This encodes CSVARDTYNEQFF.

The chain has TRBV7-2 and TRBJ1-5; 7 nucleotides match TRBD1. Germline V gives CDR1 SGHTA, CDR2 FQGNSA. V was pared by 6 bases and J by 0 bases, with 5 bases of the junction left unmatched. The CDR3 consists of 15 residues. CDR3: CASSRGQSSNQPQHF. The CDR3 DNA is TGTGCCAGCAGTCGGGGACAGAGTAGCAATCAGCCCCAGCATTTT.

The chain links TRBV6-4 to TRBJ2-2, with D possibly being TRBD1 (5 bases). V lost 0 bases, J lost 6 bases, and 8 bases lay in between. CDR3 length: 14 residues. The germline gives CDR1 MRHNA, CDR2 SNTAGT. CDR3 nucleotide sequence: TGTGCCAGCAGTGACTCTCAGGGTCCCGGGGAGCTGTTTTTT. Protein product: CASSDSQGPGELFF.

CDR3 sequence: CASRTTTGLNSPLHF. The CDR3 nucleotides read TGTGCCAGCAGAACTACGACAGGGCTCAATTCACCCCTCCACTTT. This chain connects TRBV2 to TRBJ1-6; 7 bases align to TRBD1. Germline V gene sequence: CDR1 SNHLY, CDR2 FYNNEI. CDR3 length equals 15 residues. J lost 7 bases, V lost 6 bases, and 9 bases had no gene match.

In its sample, this clone was seen a few times. Here the CDR3 DNA reads TGTGCCAGCATCCAGTACGCAACTAATGAAAAACTGTTTTTT. Protein: CASIQYATNEKLFF. The chain recombines TRBV2 with TRBJ1-4; D remains unclear. V lost 7 bases to trimming and J lost 0 bases, with 9 bases between them. Germline V gives CDR1 SNHLY, CDR2 FYNNEI. The CDR3 contains 14 residues. The whole variable domain, remainder taken from reference TRBV2 and TRBJ1-4, is EPEVTQTPSHQVTQMGQEVILRCVPISNHLYFYWYRQILGQKVEFLVSFYNNEISEKSEIFDDQFSVERPDGSNFTLKIRSTKLEDSAMYFCASIQYATNEKLFFGSGTQLSVL.

This clone was found a few times. The chain joins TRBV6-4 to TRBJ1-5, with 7 bases identical to TRBD1. J was trimmed by 2 bases and V by 4 bases; bases with no gene match: 2. The CDR3 totals 14 residues. The germline V gene encodes CDR1 MRHNA and CDR2 SNTAGT. The CDR3 spells CASSADRGNQPQHF. The CDR3 region has the DNA TGTGCCAGCAGTGCCGACAGGGGCAATCAGCCCCAGCATTTT.

The rearrangement links TRBV7-3 to TRBJ2-2, with 10 bases aligning to TRBD2. Germline V gene lookup returns CDR1 SGHTA and CDR2 FQGTGA. V shed 3 bases and J 6 bases; nucleotides not matched to a gene: 10. The CDR3 length is 17 residues. CDR3 loop: CASSLSPLAGEAGELFF. The CDR3 region has the DNA TGTGCCAGCAGCTTGAGCCCGCTAGCGGGAGAAGCCGGGGAGCTGTTTTTT.

The CDR3 region is CATSTGDYSNQPQHF. CDR3 DNA: TGTGCCACCAGCACAGGAGACTATAGCAATCAGCCCCAGCATTTT. The rearrangement uses TRBV15 and TRBJ1-5; no definite D call. The CDR3 covers 15 residues. V dropped 4 bases and J dropped 0 bases, with 10 bases sitting between them. Germline lookup yields CDR1 LNHNV and CDR2 YYDKDF (reference sequence).

The chain uses TRBV18 and TRBJ2-5; 7 nucleotides match TRBD1. Trimming removed 4 bases from V and 2 bases from J; junction bases left unmatched: 4. CDR1 and CDR2 from the germline V gene are KGHSH and LQKENI. This CDR3 contains 14 residues. As DNA, the CDR3 is TGTGCCAGCTCACGGGGACAGCTTCAAGAGACCCAGTACTTC. Amino acids: CASSRGQLQETQYF.

The V and J genes are TRBV10-2 and TRBJ1-2, with D perhaps TRBD1 (5 bases). Germline CDR1 is WSHSY and CDR2 is SAAADI. Trimming pared 1 base from V and 8 bases from J, leaving 14 bases between. The CDR3 extends over 14 amino acids. CDR3 protein: CASSEFIGAGGYTF. The CDR3 nucleotides read TGCGCCAGCAGTGAGTTTATAGGGGCAGGAGGCTACACCTTC.

This chain links TRBV2 with TRBJ2-7; 11 nucleotides agree with TRBD2. This CDR3 is built from 14 residues. The germline CDR1 and CDR2 sequences are SNHLY and FYNNEI. The V and J ends lost 7 bases and 3 bases, in that order; junction bases with no gene match: 5. DNA of the CDR3: TGTGCCAGCACGGGACTAGCGGAGATCTACGAGCAGTACTTC. Translation gives CASTGLAEIYEQYF.

This sequence joins TRBV11-2 and TRBJ2-6; D perhaps matches TRBD2 (5 bases). The CDR3 contains 18 residues. Trimming took off 5 bases at V and 4 bases at J, with 21 bases between the two ends. Germline V gene data show CDR1 as SGHAT and CDR2 as FQNNGV. CDR3 loop: CASSLANLRQPGANVLTF. In DNA, the CDR3 is TGTGCCAGCAGCCTAGCCAATTTACGACAACCCGGGGCCAACGTCCTGACTTTC.

The chain combines TRBV9 with TRBJ1-4; a weak D match, TRBD1 (6 bases). CDR1 is SGDLS, CDR2 YYNGEE, per germline. The CDR3 has 17 amino acids. The V and J ends lost 4 bases and 0 bases respectively, with 16 bases between them. CDR3 in amino acids: CASSHGQRGSTNEKLFF. DNA of the CDR3: TGTGCCAGCAGCCACGGACAGCGGGGTTCAACTAATGAAAAACTGTTTTTT.

The V and J genes are TRBV4-2 and TRBJ2-1, with 10 bases that match TRBD2. This CDR3 has 17 residues. Germline V lookup: CDR1 LGHNA, CDR2 YNFKEQ. Germline trimming cut 1 base from V and 6 bases from J; bases unmatched to any gene: 9. The CDR3 coding sequence is TGTGCCAGCAGCCAAGCAGTTCTGACTAGCGGGCCCAATGAGCAGTTCTTC. Residues: CASSQAVLTSGPNEQFF.